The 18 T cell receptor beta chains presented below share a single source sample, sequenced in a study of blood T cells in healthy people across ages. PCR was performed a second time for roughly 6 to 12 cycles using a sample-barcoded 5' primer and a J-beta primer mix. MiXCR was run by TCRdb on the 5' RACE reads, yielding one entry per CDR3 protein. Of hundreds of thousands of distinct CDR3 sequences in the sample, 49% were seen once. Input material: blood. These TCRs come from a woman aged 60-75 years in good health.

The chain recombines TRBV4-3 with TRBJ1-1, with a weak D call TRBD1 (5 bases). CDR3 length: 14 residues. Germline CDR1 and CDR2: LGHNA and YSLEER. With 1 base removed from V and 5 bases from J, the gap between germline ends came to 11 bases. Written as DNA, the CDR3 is TGCGCCAGCAGCCAAGCGGTGGGGGGAACTGAAGCTTTCTTT. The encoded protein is CASSQAVGGTEAFF.

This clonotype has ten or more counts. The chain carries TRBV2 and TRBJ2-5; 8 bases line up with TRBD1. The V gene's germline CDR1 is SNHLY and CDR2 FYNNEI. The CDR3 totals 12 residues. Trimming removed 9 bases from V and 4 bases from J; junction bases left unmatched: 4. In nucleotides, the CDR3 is TGTGCCAGTAGGACAGGGACAGAGACCCAGTACTTC. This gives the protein CASRTGTETQYF.

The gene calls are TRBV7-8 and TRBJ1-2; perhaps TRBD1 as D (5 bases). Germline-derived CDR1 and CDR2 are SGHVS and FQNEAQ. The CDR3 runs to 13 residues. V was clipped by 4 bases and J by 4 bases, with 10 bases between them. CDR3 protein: CASSSGWGYGYTF. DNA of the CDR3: TGTGCCAGCAGCTCAGGGTGGGGCTATGGCTACACCTTC.

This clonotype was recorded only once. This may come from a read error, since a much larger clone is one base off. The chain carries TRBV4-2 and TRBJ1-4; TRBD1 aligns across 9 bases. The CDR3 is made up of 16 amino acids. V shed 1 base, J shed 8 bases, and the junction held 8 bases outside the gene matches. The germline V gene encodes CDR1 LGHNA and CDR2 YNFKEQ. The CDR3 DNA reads TGTGCCAGCAGCCAAGTATTGGGACAGGGTAACGAAAAACTGTTTTTT. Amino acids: CASSQVLGQGNEKLFF.

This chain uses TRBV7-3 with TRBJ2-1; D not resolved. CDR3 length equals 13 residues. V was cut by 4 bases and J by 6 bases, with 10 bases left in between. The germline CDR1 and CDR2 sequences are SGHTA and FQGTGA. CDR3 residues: CASSSIPANEQFF. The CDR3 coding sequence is TGTGCCAGCAGCTCTATCCCTGCCAATGAGCAGTTCTTC.

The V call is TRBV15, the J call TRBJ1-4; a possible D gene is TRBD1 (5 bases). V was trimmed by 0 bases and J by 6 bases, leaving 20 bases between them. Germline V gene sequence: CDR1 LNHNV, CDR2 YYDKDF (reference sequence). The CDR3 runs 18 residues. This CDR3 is CATSRDLTRDGGYEKLFF. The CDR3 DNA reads TGTGCCACCAGCAGAGATCTTACGCGGGACGGTGGATATGAAAAACTGTTTTTT.

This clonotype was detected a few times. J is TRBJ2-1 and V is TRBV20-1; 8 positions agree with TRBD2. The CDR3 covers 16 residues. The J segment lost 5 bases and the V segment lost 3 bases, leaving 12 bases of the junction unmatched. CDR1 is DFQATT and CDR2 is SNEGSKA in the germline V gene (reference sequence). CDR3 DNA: TGCAGTGCTAGGTCTCCGGGACTAGATACCGACAATGAGCAGTTCTTC. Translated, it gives CSARSPGLDTDNEQFF.

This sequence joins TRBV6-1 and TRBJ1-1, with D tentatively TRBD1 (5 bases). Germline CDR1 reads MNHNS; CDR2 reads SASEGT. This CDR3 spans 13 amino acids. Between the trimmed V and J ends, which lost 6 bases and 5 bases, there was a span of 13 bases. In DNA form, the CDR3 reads TGTGCCAGCAGACTGGAGGGGATGACTGAAGCTTTCTTT. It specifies CASRLEGMTEAFF.

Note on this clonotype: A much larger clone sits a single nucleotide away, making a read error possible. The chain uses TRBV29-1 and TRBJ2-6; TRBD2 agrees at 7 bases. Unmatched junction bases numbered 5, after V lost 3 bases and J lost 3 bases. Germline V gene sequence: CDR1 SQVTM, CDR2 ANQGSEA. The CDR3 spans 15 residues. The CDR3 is CSVDWEGYGANVLTF. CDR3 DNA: TGCAGCGTTGACTGGGAGGGCTATGGGGCCAACGTCCTGACTTTC.

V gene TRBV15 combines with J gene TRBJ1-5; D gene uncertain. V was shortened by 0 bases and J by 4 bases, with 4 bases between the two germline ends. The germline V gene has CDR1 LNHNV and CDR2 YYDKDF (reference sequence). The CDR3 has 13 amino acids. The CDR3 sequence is CATSRDPNQPQHF. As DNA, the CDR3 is TGTGCCACCAGCAGAGACCCAAATCAGCCCCAGCATTTT.

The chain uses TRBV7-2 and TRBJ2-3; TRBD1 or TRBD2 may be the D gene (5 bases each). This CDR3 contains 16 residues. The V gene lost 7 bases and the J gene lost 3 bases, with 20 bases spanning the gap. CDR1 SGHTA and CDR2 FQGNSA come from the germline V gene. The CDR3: CASTPWRAAGTDTQYF. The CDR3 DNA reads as TGTGCCAGCACCCCTTGGCGGGCTGCAGGGACAGATACGCAGTATTTT.

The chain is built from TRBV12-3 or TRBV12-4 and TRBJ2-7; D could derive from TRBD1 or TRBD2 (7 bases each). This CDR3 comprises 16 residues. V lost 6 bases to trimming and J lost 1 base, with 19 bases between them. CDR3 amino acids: CASSQGGIGISYEQYF. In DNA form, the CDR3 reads TGTGCCAGCAGCCAGGGGGGGATTGGTATTTCCTACGAGCAGTACTTC.

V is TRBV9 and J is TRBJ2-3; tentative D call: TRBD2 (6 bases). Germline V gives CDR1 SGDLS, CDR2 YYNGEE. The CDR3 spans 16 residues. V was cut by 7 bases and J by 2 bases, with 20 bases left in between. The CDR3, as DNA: TGTGCCAGCGAAACCGGGGACTCCCTTAACACAGATACGCAGTATTTT. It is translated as CASETGDSLNTDTQYF.

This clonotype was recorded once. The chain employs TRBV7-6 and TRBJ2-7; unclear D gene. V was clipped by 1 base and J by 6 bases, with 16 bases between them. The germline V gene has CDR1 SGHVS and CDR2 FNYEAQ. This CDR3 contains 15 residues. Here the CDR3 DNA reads TGTGCCAGCAGCTTAGGACGGTTCCTCTTCGGCGAGCAGTACTTC. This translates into CASSLGRFLFGEQYF.

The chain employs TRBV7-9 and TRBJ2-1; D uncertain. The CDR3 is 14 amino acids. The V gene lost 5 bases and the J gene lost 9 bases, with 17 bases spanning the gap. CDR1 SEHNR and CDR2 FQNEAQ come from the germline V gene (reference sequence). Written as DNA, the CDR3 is TGTGCCAGCAGCCTCACGTTAGCTTCGGGTGAGCAGTTCTTC. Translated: CASSLTLASGEQFF.

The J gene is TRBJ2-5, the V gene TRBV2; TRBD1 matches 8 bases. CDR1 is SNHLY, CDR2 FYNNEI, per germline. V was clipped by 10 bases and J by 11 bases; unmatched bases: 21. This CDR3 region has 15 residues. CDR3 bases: TGTGCCACCAGCAGTACGGGACAGGCATTCCTGGAGCAGTACTTC. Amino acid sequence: CATSSTGQAFLEQYF. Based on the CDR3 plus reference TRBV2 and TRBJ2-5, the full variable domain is EPEVTQTPSHQVTQMGQEVILRCVPISNHLYFYWYRQILGQKVEFLVSFYNNEISEKSEIFDDQFSVERPDGSNFTLKIRSTKLEDSAMYFCATSSTGQAFLEQYFGPGTRLLVL.

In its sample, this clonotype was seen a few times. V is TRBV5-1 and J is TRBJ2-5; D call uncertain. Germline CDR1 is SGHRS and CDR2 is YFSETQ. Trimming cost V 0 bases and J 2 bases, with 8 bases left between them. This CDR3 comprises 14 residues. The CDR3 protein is CASSLETLQETQYF. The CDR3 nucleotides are TGCGCCAGCAGCTTGGAAACCCTTCAAGAGACCCAGTACTTC.

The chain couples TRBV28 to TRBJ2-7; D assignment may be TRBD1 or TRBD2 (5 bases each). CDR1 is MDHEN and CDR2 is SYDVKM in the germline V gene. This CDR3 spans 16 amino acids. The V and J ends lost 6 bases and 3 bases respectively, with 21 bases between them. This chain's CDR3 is CASSTYYRDPNYEQYF. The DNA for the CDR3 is TGTGCCAGCAGCACCTACTACCGGGACCCTAACTACGAGCAGTACTTC.